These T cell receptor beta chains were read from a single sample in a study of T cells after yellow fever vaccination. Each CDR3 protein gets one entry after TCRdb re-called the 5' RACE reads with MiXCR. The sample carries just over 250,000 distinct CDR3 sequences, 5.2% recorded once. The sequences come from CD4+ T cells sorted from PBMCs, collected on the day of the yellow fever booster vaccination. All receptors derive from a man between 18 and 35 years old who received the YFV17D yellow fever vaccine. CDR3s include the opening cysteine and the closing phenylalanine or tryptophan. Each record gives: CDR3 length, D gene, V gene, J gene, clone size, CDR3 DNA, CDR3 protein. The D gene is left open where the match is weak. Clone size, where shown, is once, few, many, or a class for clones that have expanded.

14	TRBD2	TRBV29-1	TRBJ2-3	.	TGCAGCGTTAGGCAAGCGGGGGGCACAGATACGCAGTATTTT	CSVRQAGGTDTQYF
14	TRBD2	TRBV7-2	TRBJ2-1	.	TGTGCCAGCAGCCCCGGGGGGGCTCACAATGAGCAGTTCTTC	CASSPGGAHNEQFF
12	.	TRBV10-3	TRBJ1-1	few	TGTGCCATCAGTAACGTAGGGACAGAAGCTTTCTTT	CAISNVGTEAFF
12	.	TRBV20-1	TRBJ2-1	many	TGCAGTGCTCTCGCTCAGGGTTGGGAGCAGTTCTTC	CSALAQGWEQFF
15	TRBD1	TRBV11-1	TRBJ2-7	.	TGTGCCAGCAGCTCAGGACAGGGTATAACCTACGAGCAGTACTTC	CASSSGQGITYEQYF
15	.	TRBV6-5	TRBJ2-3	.	TGTGCCAGCAGTTCCCCGGGGCTAAGCACAGATACGCAGTATTTT	CASSSPGLSTDTQYF
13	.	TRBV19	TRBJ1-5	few	TGTGCCAGTGCACAGGTGGTGGATCAGCCCCAGCATTTT	CASAQVVDQPQHF
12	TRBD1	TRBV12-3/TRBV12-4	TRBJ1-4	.	TGTGCCAGCAGAACAGGGGGAAAGAAACTGTTTTTT	CASRTGGKKLFF
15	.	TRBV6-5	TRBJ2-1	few	TGTGCCAGCAGTTGGGGGTCCAGCTCCTACAATGAGCAGTTCTTC	CASSWGSSSYNEQFF
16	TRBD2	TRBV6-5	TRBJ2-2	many	TGTGCCAGCAGTCCTCCTAGCGGGGGGAACACCGGGGAGCTGTTTTTT	CASSPPSGGNTGELFF
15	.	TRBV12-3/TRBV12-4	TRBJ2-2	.	TGTGCCAGCAGTTTGAGAGGGGTAGGGACCGGGGAGCTGTTTTTT	CASSLRGVGTGELFF
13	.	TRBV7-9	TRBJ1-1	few	TGTGCCAGCAGCTCCGGGATACACACTGAAGCTTTCTTT	CASSSGIHTEAFF
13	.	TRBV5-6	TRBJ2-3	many	TGTGCCAGCAGCTTGGAGTACACAGATACGCAGTATTTT	CASSLEYTDTQYF
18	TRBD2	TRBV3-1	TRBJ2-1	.	TGTGCCAGCAGCCAAGATCGCCCTTTTCGGACTAGGCTATCTGAGCAGTTCTTC	CASSQDRPFRTRLSEQFF
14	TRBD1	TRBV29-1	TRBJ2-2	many	TGCAGCGTTGAAGGGGACAGGGTCACCGGGGAGCTGTTTTTT	CSVEGDRVTGELFF
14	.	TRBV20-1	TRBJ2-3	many	TGCAGTGCTAGGCTAGGCCCTAGCACAGATACGCAGTATTTT	CSARLGPSTDTQYF
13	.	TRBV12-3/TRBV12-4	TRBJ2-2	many	TGTGCCAGCAGTTTCCTAGGTCCCGGGGAGCTGTTTTTT	CASSFLGPGELFF
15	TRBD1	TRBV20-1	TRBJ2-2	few	TGCAGTGCTAGCCAGGGGGCAGCGAACACCGGGGAGCTGTTTTTT	CSASQGAANTGELFF
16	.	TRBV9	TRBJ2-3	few	TGTGCCAGCAGTCATAGGATCGACAGTTACACAGATACGCAGTATTTT	CASSHRIDSYTDTQYF
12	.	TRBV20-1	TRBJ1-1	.	TGCAGTGCTAGGACAACGACCACTGAAGCTTTCTTT	CSARTTTTEAFF
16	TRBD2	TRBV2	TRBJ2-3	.	TGTGCCAGCAGACCGGGACTAGCGGGGGGCCGGGATACGCAGTATTTT	CASRPGLAGGRDTQYF
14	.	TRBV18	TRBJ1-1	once	TGTGCCAGCTCACCACGCGAGGGGAACACTGAAGCTTTCTTT	CASSPREGNTEAFF
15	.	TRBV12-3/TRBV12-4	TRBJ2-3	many	TGTGCCAGCAGCCTTAACGGTGGGGGGCCAGATACGCAGTATTTT	CASSLNGGGPDTQYF
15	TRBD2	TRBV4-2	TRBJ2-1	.	TGTGCCAGCAGCCAAGCCGGGACTAGCGTGAATGAGCAGTTCTTC	CASSQAGTSVNEQFF
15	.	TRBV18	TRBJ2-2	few	TGTGCCAGCTCATCGGGGATTCAGGACACCGGGGAGCTGTTTTTT	CASSSGIQDTGELFF
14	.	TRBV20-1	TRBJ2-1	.	TGCAGTGCTAGAGGTGGGGCCCCTAACAATGAGCAGTTCTTC	CSARGGAPNNEQFF
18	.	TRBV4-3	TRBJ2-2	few	TGCGCCAGCAGCCGCCCAAAGGGTACGGGGGCGAACACCGGGGAGCTGTTTTTT	CASSRPKGTGANTGELFF
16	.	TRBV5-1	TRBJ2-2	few	TGCGCCAGCAGCTTGTATCCAGGGCTGGACACCGGGGAGCTGTTTTTT	CASSLYPGLDTGELFF
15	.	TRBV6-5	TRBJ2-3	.	TGTGCCAGCACTCTAATAGGGGGGGCTGAGGATACGCAGTATTTT	CASTLIGGAEDTQYF
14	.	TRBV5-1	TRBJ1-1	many	TGCGCCAGCAGCTTGGCCACAGGGTCGGGGGAGGCTTTCTTT	CASSLATGSGEAFF
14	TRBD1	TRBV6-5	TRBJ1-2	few	TGTGCCAGCAGGCCTTTGCGGGACAGGGGAGGCTACACCTTC	CASRPLRDRGGYTF
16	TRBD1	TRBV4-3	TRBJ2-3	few	TGCGCCAGCAGCCAAGAAAACAGGGGCTGGGCAGATACGCAGTATTTT	CASSQENRGWADTQYF
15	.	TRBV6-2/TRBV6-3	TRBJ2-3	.	TGTGCCAGCAGTGACCTACGACAGCGGCTCAATACGCAGTATTTT	CASSDLRQRLNTQYF
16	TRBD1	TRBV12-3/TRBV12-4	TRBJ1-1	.	TGTGCCAGCATTCTCGGACAGGGGAGGGGGAACACTGAAGCTTTCTTT	CASILGQGRGNTEAFF
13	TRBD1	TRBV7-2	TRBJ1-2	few	TGTGCCAGCAGCTCGGACAGGACTTATGGCTACACCTTC	CASSSDRTYGYTF
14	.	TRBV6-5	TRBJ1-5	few	TGTGCCAGCAGCCGGAGGACAGCCGAGGAGCCCCAGCATTTT	CASSRRTAEEPQHF
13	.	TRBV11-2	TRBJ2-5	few	TGTGCCAGCACCCCGCCGACGGAGCAGACCCAGTACTTC	CASTPPTEQTQYF
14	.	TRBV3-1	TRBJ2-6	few	TGTGCCAGCGGGCGGGGGACAGGGGCCAACGTCCTGACTTTC	CASGRGTGANVLTF
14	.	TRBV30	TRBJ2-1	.	TGTGCCTGGAGTGATTGGCAGGGACTGAATGAGCAGTTCTTC	CAWSDWQGLNEQFF